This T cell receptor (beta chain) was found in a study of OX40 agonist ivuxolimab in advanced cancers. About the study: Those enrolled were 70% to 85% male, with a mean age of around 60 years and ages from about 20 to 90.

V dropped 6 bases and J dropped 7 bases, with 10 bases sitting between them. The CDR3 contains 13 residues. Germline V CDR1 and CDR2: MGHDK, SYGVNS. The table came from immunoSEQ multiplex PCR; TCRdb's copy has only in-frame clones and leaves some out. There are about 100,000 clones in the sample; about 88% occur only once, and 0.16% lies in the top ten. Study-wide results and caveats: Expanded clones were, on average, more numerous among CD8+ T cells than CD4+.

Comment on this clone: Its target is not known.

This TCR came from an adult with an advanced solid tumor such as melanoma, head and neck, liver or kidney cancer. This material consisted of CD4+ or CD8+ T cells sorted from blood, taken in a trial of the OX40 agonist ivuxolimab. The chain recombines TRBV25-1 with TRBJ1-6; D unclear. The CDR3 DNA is TGTGCCAGCAGCGCCTTAGAGAATTCACCCCTCCACTTT. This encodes CASSALENSPLHF.